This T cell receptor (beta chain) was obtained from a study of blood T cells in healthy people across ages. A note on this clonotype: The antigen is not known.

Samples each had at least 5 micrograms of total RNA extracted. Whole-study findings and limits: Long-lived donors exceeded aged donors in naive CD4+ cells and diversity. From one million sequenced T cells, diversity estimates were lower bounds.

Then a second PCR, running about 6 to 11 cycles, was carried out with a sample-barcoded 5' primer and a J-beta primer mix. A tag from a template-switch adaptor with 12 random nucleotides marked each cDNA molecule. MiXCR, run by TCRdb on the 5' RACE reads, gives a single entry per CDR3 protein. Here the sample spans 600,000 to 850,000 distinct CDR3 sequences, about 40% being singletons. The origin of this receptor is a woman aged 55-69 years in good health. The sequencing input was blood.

For the CDR3, the DNA is TGTGCCAGCAGCTTATCAGACAGCGCGGCCGGGGAGCTGTTTTTT. Translating gives CASSLSDSAAGELFF. V is TRBV7-2 and J is TRBJ2-2; D might be TRBD1 (5 bases). Germline CDR1 SGHTA, CDR2 FQGNSA. The CDR3 is 15 residues long. The ends were cut back, 2 bases at V and 6 bases at J, with 13 bases in the middle.